This is a list of T cell receptor beta chains from one sample in a study of T cell changes during pregnancy in multiple sclerosis. Sequenced by immunoSEQ multiplex PCR; TCRdb stores in-frame clones only, minus some. The profile covers about 48,000 clones, with 94% appearing a single time and 0.4% to 0.55% taken by the ten largest. The sample was CD4+ T cells from peripheral blood mononuclear cells, taken in the first trimester of pregnancy. Source of these receptors: a female donor with multiple sclerosis, enrolled in a pregnancy study. CDR3s include the opening cysteine and the closing phenylalanine or tryptophan. Each record gives: J gene, D gene, clone size, V gene, CDR3 DNA, CDR3 protein. The D gene is left open where the match is weak. Clone size, where shown, is once, few, many, or a class for clones that have expanded.

j_gene: TRBJ1-4
d_gene: NA
abundance: NA
v_gene: TRBV4-1
CDR3nt: TGCGCCAGCAGCCAAGAGGCGACTCTCGAATTAAAACTGTTTTTT
CDR3aa: CASSQEATLELKLFF

j_gene: TRBJ1-5
d_gene: TRBD1
abundance: NA
v_gene: TRBV5-6
CDR3nt: TGTGCCAGCAGCCGCCGGGACAGCCTGTATTGGACCCAGCATTTT
CDR3aa: CASSRRDSLYWTQHF

j_gene: TRBJ2-1
d_gene: NA
abundance: NA
v_gene: TRBV7-6
CDR3nt: TGTGCCAGCAGCCACGCTCTTAGCGTCGAGCAGTTCTTC
CDR3aa: CASSHALSVEQFF

j_gene: TRBJ1-1
d_gene: NA
abundance: NA
v_gene: TRBV4-2
CDR3nt: TGTGCCAGCAGCCAGCGAGGAACGGGGAACACTGAAGCTTTCTTT
CDR3aa: CASSQRGTGNTEAFF

j_gene: TRBJ2-1
d_gene: NA
abundance: NA
v_gene: TRBV6-6
CDR3nt: TGTGCCAGCAGACTACTCAGCTCCTACAATGAGCAGTTCTTC
CDR3aa: CASRLLSSYNEQFF

j_gene: TRBJ1-5
d_gene: NA
abundance: NA
v_gene: TRBV2
CDR3nt: TGTGCCAGCGAGAGGGCGAGGGATCAGCCCCAGCATTTT
CDR3aa: CASERARDQPQHF

j_gene: TRBJ1-3
d_gene: TRBD1
abundance: NA
v_gene: TRBV19
CDR3nt: TGTGCCAGTAGTACGACAGGGAGCACCACTCGCTCTGGAAACACCATATATTTT
CDR3aa: CASSTTGSTTRSGNTIYF

j_gene: TRBJ2-7
d_gene: NA
abundance: once
v_gene: TRBV11-2
CDR3nt: TGTGCCAGCAGCGGGCCGGGACAAGGAACCTACGAGCAGTACTTC
CDR3aa: CASSGPGQGTYEQYF

j_gene: TRBJ1-2
d_gene: NA
abundance: NA
v_gene: TRBV19
CDR3nt: TGTGCCAGTAGTATCGAAGGGGCGCGGTACACCTTC
CDR3aa: CASSIEGARYTF

j_gene: TRBJ2-2
d_gene: NA
abundance: NA
v_gene: TRBV30
CDR3nt: TGTGCCTGGAGTCTTTTTGCACAGATAAGCACCGGGGAGCTGTTTTTT
CDR3aa: CAWSLFAQISTGELFF

j_gene: TRBJ2-7
d_gene: TRBD1
abundance: NA
v_gene: TRBV25-1
CDR3nt: TGTGCCAGCAGTGCGACAGGGCGCGAGCAGTACTTC
CDR3aa: CASSATGREQYF

j_gene: TRBJ1-2
d_gene: TRBD1
abundance: NA
v_gene: TRBV7-8
CDR3nt: TGTGCCAGCAGCCCCACAGGGGTCTATGGCTACACCTTC
CDR3aa: CASSPTGVYGYTF

j_gene: TRBJ1-5
d_gene: NA
abundance: NA
v_gene: TRBV5-6
CDR3nt: TGTGCCAGCAGCTTTTTGGATCAGGGGCCCCAGCATTTT
CDR3aa: CASSFLDQGPQHF

j_gene: TRBJ2-5
d_gene: NA
abundance: NA
v_gene: TRBV5-4
CDR3nt: TGTGCCAGCAGCTTGGCCTTTTTTGAGGGTGGATGGGAGACCCAGTACTTC
CDR3aa: CASSLAFFEGGWETQYF

j_gene: TRBJ1-4
d_gene: TRBD1
abundance: NA
v_gene: TRBV7-2
CDR3nt: TGTGCCAGCACCAGGGACAGGGTCAGGGAAAAACTGTTTTTT
CDR3aa: CASTRDRVREKLFF

j_gene: TRBJ2-5
d_gene: NA
abundance: NA
v_gene: TRBV4-2
CDR3nt: TGTGCCAGCAGCCCGCCGGGTTCGGGGTGGGAGACCCAGTACTTC
CDR3aa: CASSPPGSGWETQYF

j_gene: TRBJ2-3
d_gene: TRBD2
abundance: NA
v_gene: TRBV7-3
CDR3nt: TGTGCCAGCAGCTCGAGCGGGGGGGGAGATACGCAGTATTTT
CDR3aa: CASSSSGGGDTQYF

j_gene: TRBJ1-6
d_gene: NA
abundance: NA
v_gene: TRBV12-1
CDR3nt: TGTGCCAGCAGCCAAGGTTCGGGGGATGTTTGGCCCCCGGGCTTT
CDR3aa: CASSQGSGDVWPPGF

j_gene: TRBJ2-7
d_gene: TRBD1
abundance: NA
v_gene: TRBV6-1
CDR3nt: TGTGCCAGCAGTGAAGTGGGACAGCTCTACGAGCAGTACTTC
CDR3aa: CASSEVGQLYEQYF

j_gene: TRBJ1-5
d_gene: NA
abundance: NA
v_gene: TRBV27
CDR3nt: TGTGCCAGCAGCAGGGATTCCGGCAATCAGCCCCAGCATTTT
CDR3aa: CASSRDSGNQPQHF

j_gene: TRBJ1-2
d_gene: NA
abundance: NA
v_gene: TRBV10-3
CDR3nt: TGTGCCATCAGTGAAGTACAGACCTATGGCTACACCTTC
CDR3aa: CAISEVQTYGYTF

j_gene: TRBJ1-1
d_gene: NA
abundance: NA
v_gene: TRBV7-3
CDR3nt: TGTGCCAGCAGCTTAACAGGGGGGGTAATGAACACTGAAGCTTTCTTT
CDR3aa: CASSLTGGVMNTEAFF

j_gene: TRBJ2-3
d_gene: NA
abundance: NA
v_gene: TRBV13
CDR3nt: TGTGCCAGCAGACTCCCGAGCACAGATACGCAGTATTTT
CDR3aa: CASRLPSTDTQYF

j_gene: TRBJ1-1
d_gene: NA
abundance: NA
v_gene: TRBV18
CDR3nt: TGTGCCAGCTCGACAGGCAACACTGAAGCTTTCTTT
CDR3aa: CASSTGNTEAFF

j_gene: TRBJ2-5
d_gene: NA
abundance: NA
v_gene: TRBV7-3
CDR3nt: TGTGCCAGCAGCTTAGATTCGGGTGCGGAGACCCAGTACTTC
CDR3aa: CASSLDSGAETQYF

j_gene: TRBJ2-7
d_gene: NA
abundance: NA
v_gene: TRBV6-1
CDR3nt: TGTGCCAGCAGTGAAGGGGGGGGCCGAGACTACGAGCAGTACTTC
CDR3aa: CASSEGGGRDYEQYF

j_gene: TRBJ1-1
d_gene: NA
abundance: NA
v_gene: TRBV29-1
CDR3nt: TGCAGCGTCCGACAGTTGGTCAACACTGAAGCTTTCTTT
CDR3aa: CSVRQLVNTEAFF

j_gene: TRBJ1-5
d_gene: TRBD1
abundance: NA
v_gene: TRBV6-6
CDR3nt: TGTGCCAGCAGTTACAGGGACAGGGATCAGCCCCAGCATTTT
CDR3aa: CASSYRDRDQPQHF

j_gene: TRBJ2-6
d_gene: NA
abundance: NA
v_gene: TRBV4-1
CDR3nt: TGCGCCAGCAGCCAGCCCACCCGAGCCCGGGCCAACGTCCTGACTTTC
CDR3aa: CASSQPTRARANVLTF

j_gene: TRBJ2-1
d_gene: NA
abundance: NA
v_gene: TRBV7-9
CDR3nt: TGTGCCAGCAGCTTGATTCGGAGTTTTCTGGGCAATGAGCAGTTCTTC
CDR3aa: CASSLIRSFLGNEQFF

j_gene: TRBJ2-3
d_gene: NA
abundance: NA
v_gene: TRBV5-1
CDR3nt: TGCGCCAGCAGCTTGGAGTCTACCCCGAACACAGATACGCAGTATTTT
CDR3aa: CASSLESTPNTDTQYF

j_gene: TRBJ2-5
d_gene: NA
abundance: NA
v_gene: TRBV6-5
CDR3nt: TGTGCCAGCAGTTATCTACGGAGGGCAGAGACCCAGTACTTC
CDR3aa: CASSYLRRAETQYF

j_gene: TRBJ2-5
d_gene: NA
abundance: NA
v_gene: TRBV15
CDR3nt: TGTGCCACCAGCAGAGATCTGTACCAAGAGACCCAGTACTTC
CDR3aa: CATSRDLYQETQYF

j_gene: TRBJ1-1
d_gene: TRBD1
abundance: NA
v_gene: TRBV5-1
CDR3nt: TGCGCCAGCAGCGATGGGACAGTGAACACTGAAGCTTTCTTT
CDR3aa: CASSDGTVNTEAFF

j_gene: TRBJ2-4
d_gene: TRBD2
abundance: NA
v_gene: TRBV15
CDR3nt: TGTGCCACCAGCGGCCGGGGGTCCCGGGGGGTGTCGGCCAAAAACATTCAGTACTTC
CDR3aa: CATSGRGSRGVSAKNIQYF

j_gene: TRBJ1-1
d_gene: NA
abundance: NA
v_gene: TRBV7-8
CDR3nt: TGTGCCAGCAGTGACGGGGATAGGGGGTACAACACTGAAGCTTTCTTT
CDR3aa: CASSDGDRGYNTEAFF

j_gene: TRBJ1-5
d_gene: TRBD1
abundance: NA
v_gene: TRBV4-2
CDR3nt: TGTGCCAGCAGCCATGGTGACAGGGGCAGACAGCCCCAGCATTTT
CDR3aa: CASSHGDRGRQPQHF

j_gene: TRBJ2-3
d_gene: TRBD2
abundance: few
v_gene: TRBV7-3
CDR3nt: TGTGCCAGCAGCTTAAGGGCTCGGGCTAGCGGGGGGGGAGGCACAGATACGCAGTATTTT
CDR3aa: CASSLRARASGGGGTDTQYF

j_gene: TRBJ1-5
d_gene: NA
abundance: NA
v_gene: TRBV7-8
CDR3nt: TGTGCCAGCAGCTTAGCGCGGGGGGGGCCGGGCAATCAGCCCCAGCATTTT
CDR3aa: CASSLARGGPGNQPQHF

j_gene: TRBJ2-5
d_gene: NA
abundance: NA
v_gene: TRBV6-1
CDR3nt: TGTGCCAGCATGAAGGGGTTTGCAGAGACCCAGTACTTC
CDR3aa: CASMKGFAETQYF

j_gene: TRBJ1-5
d_gene: NA
abundance: NA
v_gene: TRBV30
CDR3nt: TGTGCCTGGAGTGTACGTCCCTTTCTGGGAGCGGGTCAGCCCCAGCATTTT
CDR3aa: CAWSVRPFLGAGQPQHF

j_gene: TRBJ1-4
d_gene: NA
abundance: NA
v_gene: TRBV5-1
CDR3nt: TGCGCCAGCAGATACGTCCCCAGGGATGAAAAACTGTTTTTT
CDR3aa: CASRYVPRDEKLFF

j_gene: TRBJ1-4
d_gene: TRBD1
abundance: NA
v_gene: TRBV10-3
CDR3nt: TGTGCCATCAGTGAGTCAGGGGGCGGCGAAAAACTGTTTTTT
CDR3aa: CAISESGGGEKLFF

j_gene: TRBJ1-1
d_gene: NA
abundance: NA
v_gene: TRBV15
CDR3nt: TGTGCCACCAGCAGAGATCGGGGGGCGACTGAAGCTTTCTTT
CDR3aa: CATSRDRGATEAFF

j_gene: TRBJ1-5
d_gene: NA
abundance: once
v_gene: TRBV6-5
CDR3nt: TGTGCCAGCGGGATACAGGGTAGCAATCAGCCCCAGCATTTT
CDR3aa: CASGIQGSNQPQHF

j_gene: TRBJ2-3
d_gene: TRBD2
abundance: NA
v_gene: TRBV5-6
CDR3nt: TGTGCCAGCAGCGTAAAAGGACTAGCGGGGGGAGCAGATACGCAGTATTTT
CDR3aa: CASSVKGLAGGADTQYF

j_gene: TRBJ1-2
d_gene: NA
abundance: once
v_gene: TRBV2
CDR3nt: TGTGCCAGCAGTGATGTATTCTATGGCTACACCTTC
CDR3aa: CASSDVFYGYTF

j_gene: TRBJ2-7
d_gene: NA
abundance: NA
v_gene: TRBV28
CDR3nt: TGTGCCAGCAGTTCACTTAGGGGGGGCTCCTACGAGCAGTACTTC
CDR3aa: CASSSLRGGSYEQYF

j_gene: TRBJ2-1
d_gene: TRBD1
abundance: NA
v_gene: TRBV19
CDR3nt: TGTGCCAGTACCCCACTCCCAGGGGGATACAATGAGCAGTTCTTC
CDR3aa: CASTPLPGGYNEQFF

j_gene: TRBJ2-5
d_gene: TRBD2
abundance: NA
v_gene: TRBV29-1
CDR3nt: TGCAGCGTTGAAGTTCCCTGGACTAGCGGGGGGGGGACCCAGTACTTC
CDR3aa: CSVEVPWTSGGGTQYF

j_gene: TRBJ2-2
d_gene: NA
abundance: NA
v_gene: TRBV6-5
CDR3nt: TGTGCCAGCAGTTATTCGGGACATATGAACACCGGGGAGCTGTTTTTT
CDR3aa: CASSYSGHMNTGELFF

j_gene: TRBJ1-5
d_gene: NA
abundance: NA
v_gene: TRBV4-1
CDR3nt: TGCGCCAGCAGCTCGGGGGGGGAGGGCGGTCAGCCCCAGCATTTT
CDR3aa: CASSSGGEGGQPQHF

j_gene: TRBJ2-7
d_gene: TRBD1
abundance: NA
v_gene: TRBV7-2
CDR3nt: TGTGCCAGCAGCCCCAGAAGGGGACAGATCTCCTACGAGCAGTACTTC
CDR3aa: CASSPRRGQISYEQYF

j_gene: TRBJ1-2
d_gene: NA
abundance: NA
v_gene: TRBV27
CDR3nt: TGTGCCAGCAGTTTCACATTGACCCTCCCGGGACAAAGTCTTAACTATGGCTACACCTTC
CDR3aa: CASSFTLTLPGQSLNYGYTF

j_gene: TRBJ2-5
d_gene: TRBD1
abundance: NA
v_gene: TRBV6-5
CDR3nt: TGTGCCAGCAGTACCTGGGACAGGGAAAAGACCCAGTACTTC
CDR3aa: CASSTWDREKTQYF